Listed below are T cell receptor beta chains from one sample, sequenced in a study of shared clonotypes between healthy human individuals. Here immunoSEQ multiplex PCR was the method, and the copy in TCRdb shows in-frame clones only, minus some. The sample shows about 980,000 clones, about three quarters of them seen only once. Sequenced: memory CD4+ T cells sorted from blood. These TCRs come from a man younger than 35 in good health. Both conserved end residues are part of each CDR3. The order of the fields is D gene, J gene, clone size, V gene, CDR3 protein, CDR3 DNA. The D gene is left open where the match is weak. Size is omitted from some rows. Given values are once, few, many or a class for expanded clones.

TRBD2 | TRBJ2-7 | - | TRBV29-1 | CSARTSGGAGSYEQYF | TGCAGCGCCCGGACTAGCGGGGGGGCTGGTTCCTACGAGCAGTACTTC
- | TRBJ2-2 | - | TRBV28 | CASSLMGEYTGELFF | TGTGCCAGCAGTTTAATGGGGGAGTATACCGGGGAGCTGTTTTTT
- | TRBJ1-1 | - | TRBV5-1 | CASSLDTGANTEAFF | TGCGCCAGCAGCTTGGATACGGGGGCGAATACTGAAGCTTTCTTT
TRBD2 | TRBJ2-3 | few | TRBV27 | CASSGLAGFIMYF | TGTGCCAGCAGTGGGCTAGCGGGTTTTATCATGTATTTT
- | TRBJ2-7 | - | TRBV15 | CATSRDPVEEQYF | TGTGCCACCAGCAGGGATCCCGTGGAAGAGCAGTACTTC
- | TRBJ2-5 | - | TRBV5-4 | CASSSGLWGREETQYF | TGTGCCAGCAGCTCGGGACTTTGGGGGCGAGAGGAGACCCAGTACTTC
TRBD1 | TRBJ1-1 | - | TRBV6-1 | CASRWTGRTEAFF | TGTGCCAGCAGATGGACAGGGCGGACTGAAGCTTTCTTT
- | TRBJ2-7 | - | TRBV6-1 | CASSLLGGTYEQYF | TGTGCCAGCAGTCTACTTGGGGGCACCTACGAGCAGTACTTC
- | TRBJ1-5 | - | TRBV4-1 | CASSQGTDPFKAQHF | TGCGCCAGCAGCCAAGGGACAGATCCATTTAAAGCCCAGCATTTT
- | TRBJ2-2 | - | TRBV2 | CASSSHTTGAGELFF | TGTGCCAGCAGCTCCCATACTACAGGAGCCGGGGAGCTGTTTTTT
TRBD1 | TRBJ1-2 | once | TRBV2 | CASSLRGEGTGNGYTF | TGTGCCAGCAGCCTAAGAGGGGAAGGGACAGGGAATGGCTACACCTTC
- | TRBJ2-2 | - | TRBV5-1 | CASSLRWGGNTGELFF | TGCGCCAGCAGCCTCCGTTGGGGGGGCAACACCGGGGAGCTGTTTTTT
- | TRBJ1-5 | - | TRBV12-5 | CASGFGGNQPQHF | TGTGCTAGTGGTTTCGGTGGCAATCAGCCCCAGCATTTT
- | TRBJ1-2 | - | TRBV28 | CASRTRDIYGYTF | TGTGCCAGCAGGACCCGGGACATCTATGGCTACACCTTC
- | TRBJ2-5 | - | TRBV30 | CAWRSQETQYF | TGTGCCTGGAGGTCTCAAGAGACCCAGTACTTC